The present T cell receptor (beta chain) was sequenced within a study of T cell responses to AZD1222 COVID-19 vaccine. V lost 6 bases to trimming and J lost 4 bases; unmatched junction nucleotides: 4. Germline V gives CDR1 MNHEY, CDR2 SVGAGI. This CDR3 region has 15 residues. Method: immunoSEQ multiplex PCR; TCRdb's copy keeps in-frame clones and lacks some. In the table there are about 140,000 clones, approximately 88% of which are singletons. About this clone itself: Its matching antigen is unknown.

Broader study findings: CD4 TCRs associated with vaccination spanned spike, dominating at 160-218 and 743-854.

The material sequenced was peripheral blood, taken on day 0 of AZD1222 vaccination. The sequence derives from an adult in good health. The V and J genes are TRBV6-5 and TRBJ1-3; 12 positions match TRBD1. The CDR3 DNA reads as TGTGCCAGCAGACGCGGGACAGGGGGCGGAAACACCATATATTTT. Translation: CASRRGTGGGNTIYF.